These T cell receptor beta chains were read from a single sample in a study of CD8+ T cells in alopecia areata. The method was immunoSEQ multiplex PCR; TCRdb's version includes in-frame clones alone and lacks a portion of them. The profile shows over 70,000 clones, around two thirds of them singletons. The material was CD8+ T cells sorted from blood, obtained at week 24, from a patient treated with tofacitinib. The receptors were gathered from a human donor with alopecia areata. Each CDR3 is given with its conserved first and last residue. The order of the fields is V gene, clone size, J gene, D gene, CDR3 protein, CDR3 DNA. D genes are given only for firm matches. Clone size is shown for a subset of rows, as once, few, many or a class of expanded clone.

>TRBV23-1|-|TRBJ2-2|-
CASSSITPFEELFF
TGCGCCAGCAGTTCAATCACCCCGTTCGAGGAGCTGTTTTTT
>TRBV7-9|-|TRBJ1-2|-
CASSSTRLQGGFSYGYTF
TGTGCCAGCAGCTCAACCCGACTGCAGGGAGGGTTCTCCTATGGCTACACCTTC
>TRBV9|-|TRBJ2-7|-
CASSVGSGSLGTYEQYF
TGTGCCAGCAGCGTCGGGTCAGGGAGTTTGGGGACCTACGAGCAGTACTTC
>TRBV7-9|-|TRBJ2-4|-
CASSLAQGGNIQYF
TGTGCCAGCAGCTTGGCACAGGGAGGGAACATTCAGTACTTC
>TRBV27|-|TRBJ2-3|TRBD2
CASSRPGLAGGPGTDTQYF
TGTGCCAGCAGTCGACCGGGACTAGCGGGGGGGCCGGGTACAGATACGCAGTATTTT
>TRBV4-1|-|TRBJ1-5|-
CASSQVGGRNQPQHF
TGCGCCAGCAGCCAAGTTGGGGGGAGGAATCAGCCCCAGCATTTT
>TRBV9|once|TRBJ2-7|-
CASSGRQSSYEQYF
TGTGCCAGCAGCGGACGACAGTCCAGCTACGAGCAGTACTTC
>TRBV4-2|-|TRBJ2-7|TRBD2
CASSQAMKTSGTYEQYF
TGTGCCAGCAGCCAAGCGATGAAGACTAGCGGGACCTACGAGCAGTACTTC
>TRBV29-1|-|TRBJ2-5|-
CSVERGLETQYF
TGCAGCGTTGAAAGAGGCTTAGAGACCCAGTACTTC
>TRBV25-1|-|TRBJ1-2|-
CASSEYSTGLNYGYTF
TGTGCCAGCAGTGAATATTCAACGGGTCTTAACTATGGCTACACCTTC
>TRBV29-1|-|TRBJ2-7|-
CSVKQGLYEQYF
TGCAGCGTTAAACAGGGATTATACGAGCAGTACTTC
>TRBV4-3|-|TRBJ2-3|-
CASSQVYGYTDTQYF
TGCGCCAGCAGCCAAGTTTACGGGTACACAGATACGCAGTATTTT
>TRBV4-1|-|TRBJ2-4|TRBD1
CASSQVGTGGSKNIQYF
TGCGCCAGCAGCCAAGTCGGGACAGGGGGCTCCAAAAACATTCAGTACTTC
>TRBV7-2|few|TRBJ2-7|-
CASSFSRSYEQYF
TGTGCCAGCAGCTTCTCTCGGTCCTACGAGCAGTACTTC
>TRBV27|-|TRBJ2-3|TRBD1
CASSFGTGVGTDTQYF
TGTGCCAGCAGTTTTGGGACAGGGGTCGGCACAGATACGCAGTATTTT